This record looks at one TCR beta chain sequence and its context. The target antigen is unknown. Possible read error: a much larger clone is one base away. The CDR3 contains 14 residues. CDR1 SEHNR and CDR2 FQNEAQ come from the germline V gene (reference sequence). V was pared by 5 bases and J by 3 bases, with 14 bases between. The hyperthyroidism patients had a new diagnosis of under 2 months' duration and were aged 18 to 65. Uncontrolled infections, pregnancy, lactation or other autoimmune diseases led to patient exclusion. Reliance was placed on clinical symptoms, serum thyroxine, TRAb, thyroid ultrasound and orbital computed tomography for diagnosis. This entry is derived from a study of Graves' ophthalmopathy and Graves' hyperthyroidism. Findings and caveats of the study: Most thyroid clonotypes expanded beyond 0.001 frequency were also found in blood.

RNA transcripts provided the template for amplifying TCR beta CDR3 regions. The library came from an HTBI-primed first-round RT-PCR and a second-round multiplex PCR. From the multiplex PCR reads, TCRdb called clonotypes with MiXCR, one entry per CDR3 protein. The sample yields 580,000 or so distinct CDR3 sequences, roughly 40% seen once. The sequencing input was peripheral blood or thyroid tissue (not recorded which). J is TRBJ2-7 and V is TRBV7-9, with D perhaps TRBD1 or TRBD2 (6 bases each). The receptor was isolated from an adult man with Graves' hyperthyroidism. In nucleotides, the CDR3 is TGTGCCAGCAGCCCCCAAGGGGGGATCTACGAGCAGTACTTC. This encodes CASSPQGGIYEQYF.